The rows below give T cell receptor beta chains drawn from one sample of a study of beta chain features in type 1 diabetes. Data came from immunoSEQ multiplex PCR; TCRdb stores just in-frame clones and leaves some out. The sample consists of approximately 38,000 clones, 64% of them appearing once. The sample taken for sequencing was Tregs from blood. Source of these receptors: a young woman in good health. Each CDR3 is given with its conserved first and last residue. D genes are given only for firm matches. The size of a clone is reported for some rows only, either as once, few or many, or as a class for expanded clones.

CDR3: CASSPYDRGTEAFF
DNA: TGTGCCAGCTCACCATACGACAGGGGCACTGAAGCTTTCTTT
D: TRBD1
J: TRBJ1-1
V: TRBV18
size: -

CDR3: CASRRQLSSGNTIYF
DNA: TGTGCCAGTCGGCGACAGCTGAGCTCTGGAAACACCATATATTTT
D: -
J: TRBJ1-3
V: TRBV19
size: -

CDR3: CASSRPGTEVYEQYF
DNA: TGTGCCAGCAGCCGACCCGGGACAGAGGTTTACGAGCAGTACTTC
D: TRBD1
J: TRBJ2-7
V: TRBV4-2
size: few

CDR3: CSAGGQFTDTQYF
DNA: TGCAGCGCTGGTGGACAGTTCACAGATACGCAGTATTTT
D: -
J: TRBJ2-3
V: TRBV29-1
size: few

CDR3: CACGTPRNTGELFF
DNA: TGTGCCTGCGGGACGCCACGGAACACCGGGGAGCTGTTTTTT
D: -
J: TRBJ2-2
V: TRBV7-9
size: few

CDR3: CASSYSVNQPQHF
DNA: TGTGCCAGCAGTTACTCCGTCAATCAGCCCCAGCATTTT
D: -
J: TRBJ1-5
V: TRBV6-5
size: -

CDR3: CASTRGRLAGGNTDTQYF
DNA: TGTGCCAGCACTAGAGGGAGACTAGCGGGAGGGAACACAGATACGCAGTATTTT
D: TRBD2
J: TRBJ2-3
V: TRBV7-2
size: -

CDR3: CASGDRGYEQYF
DNA: TGTGCCAGCGGGGACAGGGGATACGAGCAGTACTTC
D: TRBD1
J: TRBJ2-7
V: TRBV7-9
size: -

CDR3: CASSLNLVGGNIQYF
DNA: TGTGCCAGCAGCTTAAACTTGGTGGGAGGGAACATTCAGTACTTC
D: TRBD2
J: TRBJ2-4
V: TRBV7-2
size: few

CDR3: CASRTIRGIYEQFF
DNA: TGTGCCAGCAGGACTATTCGTGGCATCTATGAGCAGTTCTTC
D: -
J: TRBJ2-1
V: TRBV7-2
size: -

CDR3: CASSPYGTGGLGRSYEQYF
DNA: TGTGCCAGCTCACCGTACGGGACAGGGGGCTTGGGTCGATCCTACGAGCAGTACTTC
D: TRBD1
J: TRBJ2-7
V: TRBV18
size: once

CDR3: CASSFYPPGAQNEQFF
DNA: TGTGCCAGCAGCTTTTATCCCCCAGGGGCGCAGAATGAGCAGTTCTTC
D: -
J: TRBJ2-1
V: TRBV7-3
size: few

CDR3: CASSNRDQPQHF
DNA: TGTGCCAGCAGTAACCGGGATCAGCCCCAGCATTTT
D: -
J: TRBJ1-5
V: TRBV6-5
size: -

CDR3: CASSQDPDRVGANVLTF
DNA: TGCGCCAGCAGCCAAGACCCGGACAGGGTTGGGGCCAACGTCCTGACTTTC
D: TRBD1
J: TRBJ2-6
V: TRBV4-3
size: -

CDR3: CASSTRTTGADTQYF
DNA: TGCGCCAGCAGTACCCGGACTACAGGGGCAGATACGCAGTATTTT
D: -
J: TRBJ2-3
V: TRBV10-2
size: few

CDR3: CASSLVAEHEQYF
DNA: TGTGCCAGCAGCTTAGTAGCGGAGCACGAGCAGTACTTC
D: -
J: TRBJ2-7
V: TRBV7-2
size: -

CDR3: CASSIRDFSEQFF
DNA: TGTGCCAGCAGCATCCGGGACTTTTCTGAGCAGTTCTTC
D: -
J: TRBJ2-1
V: TRBV7-2
size: few

CDR3: CASSSKPRGVDYEQYF
DNA: TGTGCCAGCAGCTCCAAGCCCCGCGGGGTTGACTACGAGCAGTACTTC
D: -
J: TRBJ2-7
V: TRBV11-2
size: -

CDR3: CASRYRGQVNTEAFF
DNA: TGTGCCAGCAGATATCGCGGACAGGTGAACACTGAAGCTTTCTTT
D: TRBD1
J: TRBJ1-1
V: TRBV7-9
size: few

CDR3: CASSLEDLLTGGNQPQHF
DNA: TGTGCCAGCAGCTTAGAAGATTTACTGACAGGGGGCAATCAGCCCCAGCATTTT
D: TRBD1
J: TRBJ1-5
V: TRBV7-9
size: -

CDR3: CASSTPPGGNYNEQFF
DNA: TGTGCCAGCAGCACACCTCCAGGGGGCAACTACAATGAGCAGTTCTTC
D: TRBD1
J: TRBJ2-1
V: TRBV7-2
size: -

CDR3: CASSVVGSTTGELFF
DNA: TGTGCCAGCAGCGTAGTCGGGAGTACGACCGGGGAGCTGTTTTTT
D: -
J: TRBJ2-2
V: TRBV9
size: -

CDR3: CASSLVQFNTEAFF
DNA: TGTGCCAGCAGCTTAGTGCAGTTTAACACTGAAGCTTTCTTT
D: -
J: TRBJ1-1
V: TRBV11-2
size: -

CDR3: CSVQSTGFYEQYF
DNA: TGCAGCGTGCAATCCACAGGATTCTACGAGCAGTACTTC
D: -
J: TRBJ2-7
V: TRBV29-1
size: -

CDR3: CASSRDRVSYEQYF
DNA: TGTGCCAGCAGCCGGGACAGGGTCTCCTACGAGCAGTACTTC
D: TRBD1
J: TRBJ2-7
V: TRBV7-2
size: -

CDR3: CASSSRVERTNEQFF
DNA: TGTGCCAGCAGCTCTAGGGTGGAAAGGACAAATGAGCAGTTCTTC
D: -
J: TRBJ2-1
V: TRBV5-4
size: -

CDR3: CASSPPSHRDRGYEQYF
DNA: TGTGCCAGCTCACCACCGAGCCACCGGGACAGGGGCTACGAGCAGTACTTC
D: TRBD1
J: TRBJ2-7
V: TRBV18
size: -

CDR3: CASSADRGRYNEQFF
DNA: TGTGCCAGTAGTGCCGACAGGGGACGCTACAATGAGCAGTTCTTC
D: TRBD1
J: TRBJ2-1
V: TRBV19
size: -

CDR3: CASSPGQGGAEQYF
DNA: TGCGCCAGCTCTCCCGGACAGGGAGGTGCCGAGCAGTACTTC
D: TRBD1
J: TRBJ2-7
V: TRBV5-1
size: few

CDR3: CASSRTDMEPQHF
DNA: TGTGCCAGCAGTAGGACTGACATGGAGCCCCAGCATTTT
D: -
J: TRBJ1-5
V: TRBV6-6
size: -

CDR3: CASSRTGGSQPQHF
DNA: TGTGCCAGCAGCCGGACAGGGGGCTCTCAGCCCCAGCATTTT
D: TRBD1
J: TRBJ1-5
V: TRBV2
size: -

CDR3: CASSLVTGPLENQPQHF
DNA: TGTGCCAGCAGCTTAGTGACAGGACCGCTAGAAAATCAGCCCCAGCATTTT
D: -
J: TRBJ1-5
V: TRBV7-6
size: -

CDR3: CASSYRTGEFKKLFF
DNA: TGTGCCAGCAGCTACCGGACAGGGGAATTTAAAAAACTGTTTTTT
D: TRBD1
J: TRBJ1-4
V: TRBV7-2
size: -

CDR3: CASSPGGTGEIEQYF
DNA: TGTGCCAGCAGCCCAGGCGGGACAGGGGAAATCGAGCAGTACTTC
D: TRBD1
J: TRBJ2-7
V: TRBV4-2
size: -

CDR3: CASSGQYRNQPQHF
DNA: TGTGCCAGCAGTGGACAGTACAGGAATCAGCCCCAGCATTTT
D: -
J: TRBJ1-5
V: TRBV2
size: -

CDR3: CASSPSAGETEAFF
DNA: TGTGCCAGCTCACCGTCGGCAGGGGAGACTGAAGCTTTCTTT
D: -
J: TRBJ1-1
V: TRBV18
size: -

CDR3: CASSLGPGGDTQYF
DNA: TGTGCCAGCAGCTTAGGGCCAGGTGGGGATACGCAGTATTTT
D: -
J: TRBJ2-3
V: TRBV7-9
size: -

CDR3: CASSVHLGGRGNTIYF
DNA: TGTGCCAGCAGCGTGCACTTGGGGGGGAGAGGAAACACCATATATTTT
D: -
J: TRBJ1-3
V: TRBV9
size: -

CDR3: CASRPGQGKETQYF
DNA: TGTGCCAGCAGACCAGGACAGGGAAAAGAGACCCAGTACTTC
D: TRBD1
J: TRBJ2-5
V: TRBV6-6
size: -

CDR3: CASTFQGASYNEQFF
DNA: TGTGCCAGCACCTTTCAGGGGGCTAGTTACAATGAGCAGTTCTTC
D: TRBD1
J: TRBJ2-1
V: TRBV7-2
size: -

CDR3: CASSLQRTPGLIFYEQYF
DNA: TGTGCCAGCAGCCTCCAACGAACTCCGGGACTAATTTTTTACGAGCAGTACTTC
D: TRBD2
J: TRBJ2-7
V: TRBV5-6
size: -

CDR3: CASRDRLAPNYEQYF
DNA: TGTGCCAGCAGAGACCGACTAGCGCCCAACTACGAGCAGTACTTC
D: TRBD2
J: TRBJ2-7
V: TRBV7-9
size: -

CDR3: CASSLAGAAGTGGYTF
DNA: TGTGCCAGCAGCTTAGCGGGGGCGGCAGGGACGGGTGGCTACACCTTC
D: -
J: TRBJ1-2
V: TRBV7-2
size: -

CDR3: CASSTADTQYF
DNA: TGTGCCAGCAGCACGGCAGATACGCAGTATTTT
D: -
J: TRBJ2-3
V: TRBV7-9
size: few

CDR3: CASSLIGRSTGELFF
DNA: TGTGCCAGCAGCTTAATCGGGAGGAGCACCGGGGAGCTGTTTTTT
D: TRBD2
J: TRBJ2-2
V: TRBV7-9
size: -

CDR3: CASSAAGTNTGELFF
DNA: TGTGCCAGCAGCGCAGCGGGGACCAACACCGGGGAGCTGTTTTTT
D: TRBD2
J: TRBJ2-2
V: TRBV9
size: -

CDR3: CASSLREASYEQYF
DNA: TGTGCCAGCAGTTTACGGGAGGCATCCTACGAGCAGTACTTC
D: TRBD2
J: TRBJ2-7
V: TRBV27
size: few

CDR3: CASSSRTRTSTDTQYF
DNA: TGTGCCAGCAGCTCACGGACTAGAACTAGCACAGATACGCAGTATTTT
D: TRBD2
J: TRBJ2-3
V: TRBV5-4
size: few

CDR3: CASSFLAGGPWYEQYF
DNA: TGTGCCAGCAGTTTTTTAGCGGGAGGGCCTTGGTACGAGCAGTACTTC
D: TRBD2
J: TRBJ2-7
V: TRBV27
size: -

CDR3: CASSAAGRLGWTDTQYF
DNA: TGCGCCAGCAGCGCGGCAGGGAGGCTGGGCTGGACAGATACGCAGTATTTT
D: -
J: TRBJ2-3
V: TRBV5-1
size: -

CDR3: CASRLSGQGGNQPQHF
DNA: TGTGCCAGCAGACTAAGTGGACAGGGAGGCAATCAGCCCCAGCATTTT
D: TRBD1
J: TRBJ1-5
V: TRBV6-6
size: -

CDR3: CSAKISGANVLTF
DNA: TGCAGCGCTAAAATCTCTGGGGCCAACGTCCTGACTTTC
D: -
J: TRBJ2-6
V: TRBV29-1
size: -

CDR3: CASSLSTGDSNQPQHF
DNA: TGTGCCAGCAGCCTATCGACAGGGGATAGCAATCAGCCCCAGCATTTT
D: TRBD1
J: TRBJ1-5
V: TRBV7-2
size: few

CDR3: CASSYTGPGSKYF
DNA: TGCGCCAGCAGCTATACAGGGCCGGGGAGTAAATACTTC
D: -
J: TRBJ2-4
V: TRBV5-1
size: -

CDR3: CASSQDGLAGVRSYNEQFF
DNA: TGCGCCAGCAGCCAAGATGGACTAGCGGGAGTTAGGTCCTACAATGAGCAGTTCTTC
D: TRBD2
J: TRBJ2-1
V: TRBV4-1
size: once